The clone carrying this TCR beta chain appeared a few times. Antigen specificity is unknown. MiXCR was run by TCRdb on the reads, yielding one entry per CDR3 protein. The table shows about 570,000 distinct CDR3 sequences, with 40% occurring only once. The data stem from a study of T cell repertoires in cytomegalovirus infection. The wider study: The authors used CMV epitopes that were HLA-C-restricted (recently identified) and HLA-B-restricted (well studied). Public TCR beta signatures provided an indication of both CMV infection and a matching HLA type. Study observations and caveats: Accumulated public TCR beta family frequency recognized individuals carrying CMV together with the relevant HLA. In two of eight donors, the top clonotype was HLA-C-restricted CMV-specific.

The origin of this receptor is a human donor in good health (CMV status not recorded). Some clones in this sample may be carry-over from other donors' samples. The sample was cultured PBMCs, taken from culture after CMV antigen stimulation.

The CDR3 region is CASSWEGRGTEAFF. The CDR3 DNA follows: TGTGCCAGCTCATGGGAAGGAAGGGGAACTGAAGCTTTCTTT. This sequence joins TRBV18 and TRBJ1-1; a possible D gene is TRBD1 (5 bases). V was shortened by 5 bases and J by 5 bases, with 15 bases between the two germline ends. Germline V gives CDR1 KGHSH, CDR2 LQKENI. The CDR3 has 14 residues.